This T cell receptor (beta chain) is drawn from a study of cytomegalovirus exposure and HLA in healthy donors. Both 60 Vbeta primers and 13 Jbeta primers went into the PCR. Only in-frame clones appear in the TCRdb table, and some are missing; sequencing was by immunoSEQ multiplex PCR. Among approximately 150,000 clones, almost 80% were seen once, and the ten largest hold around 0.7%. V dropped 2 bases and J dropped 4; count of bases not matched to a gene: 5. The CDR3 covers 15 residues. Looked up from germline, CDR1 is SGHNT and CDR2 is YYREEE (reference sequence). This receptor was taken from a male donor in good health and CMV-seronegative. V gene TRBV5-4 combines with J gene TRBJ2-5; 10 bases line up with TRBD2. Input material: PBMCs. The CDR3: CASSLAGGLRETQYF. The CDR3 DNA reads TGTGCCAGCAGCTTAGCGGGGGGGCTTCGAGAGACCCAGTACTTC.